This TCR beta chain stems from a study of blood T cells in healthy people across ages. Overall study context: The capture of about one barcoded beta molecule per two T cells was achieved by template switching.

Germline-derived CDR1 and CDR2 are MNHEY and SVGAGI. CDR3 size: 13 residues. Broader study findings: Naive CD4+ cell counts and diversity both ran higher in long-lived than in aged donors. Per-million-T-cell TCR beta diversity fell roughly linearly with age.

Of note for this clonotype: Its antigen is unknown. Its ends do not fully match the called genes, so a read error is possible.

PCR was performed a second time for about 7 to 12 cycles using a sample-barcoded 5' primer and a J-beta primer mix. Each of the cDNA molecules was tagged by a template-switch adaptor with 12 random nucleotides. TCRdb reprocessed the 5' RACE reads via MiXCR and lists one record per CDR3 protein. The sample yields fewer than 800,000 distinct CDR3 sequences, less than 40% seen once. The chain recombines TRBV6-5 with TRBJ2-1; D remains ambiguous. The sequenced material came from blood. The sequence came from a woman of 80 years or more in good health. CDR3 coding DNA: TGTGGCAGCAGGACGGACTCCTACAATGAGCAGTTCTTC. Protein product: CGSRTDSYNEQFF.